The 28 T cell receptor beta chains given below trace back to one sample, sequenced in a study of blood T cells in healthy people across ages. Through a sample-barcoded 5' primer and a J-beta primer mix, a second PCR was run for roughly 6 to 11 cycles. MiXCR was run by TCRdb on the 5' RACE reads, yielding one entry per CDR3 protein. This sample has approximately 1.5 million distinct CDR3 sequences, with 30% to 40% found just once. Sequencing input: blood. Receptors were obtained from a woman aged 25-40 years in good health.

The chain recombines TRBV20-1 with TRBJ2-7, with D perhaps TRBD1 (6 bases). CDR3 length: 14 amino acids. V was pared by 3 bases and J by 2 bases, with 14 bases between. Germline assignment: CDR1 DFQATT and CDR2 SNEGSKA (reference sequence). The CDR3 nucleotides read TGCAGTGCTAGTGAGGGGGTCGGAACCTACGAGCAGTACTTC. Protein product: CSASEGVGTYEQYF.

The chain couples TRBV19 to TRBJ2-7; 7 bases are shared with TRBD1. J lost 2 bases, V lost 5 bases, and 6 bases had no gene match. In germline, CDR1 is LNHDA, CDR2 SQIVND (reference sequence). The CDR3 length is 14 residues. The CDR3 DNA reads as TGTGCCAGTAGTCCTCAGGGGGTGGCCTACGAGCAGTACTTC. Protein: CASSPQGVAYEQYF.

This clonotype occurred a few times. This chain uses TRBV6-2 or TRBV6-3 with TRBJ2-1, with 11 bases aligning to TRBD1. The CDR3 totals 16 residues. Per germline, CDR1 MNHEY and CDR2 SVGEGT. Losses at the gene ends were 0 bases for V and 10 bases for J; bases not matched to a gene: 8. The CDR3 sequence: CASSYSLGQGDEEQFF. CDR3 DNA sequence: TGTGCCAGCAGTTACTCTTTGGGACAGGGGGATGAGGAGCAGTTCTTC.

This chain links TRBV6-2 or TRBV6-3 with TRBJ2-1; 10 positions match TRBD2. There are 15 residues in the CDR3. V was pared by 6 bases and J by 4 bases, with 6 bases of the junction left unmatched. The V gene's germline CDR1 is MNHEY and CDR2 SVGEGT. The CDR3 region is CASRRTSGVYNEQFF. The CDR3 DNA reads TGTGCCAGCAGACGGACTAGCGGAGTTTACAATGAGCAGTTCTTC.

Only a few counts were recorded for this clonotype. This sequence joins TRBV4-2 and TRBJ1-5; 7 bases align to TRBD1. The germline V gene has CDR1 LGHNA and CDR2 YNFKEQ. This CDR3 is built from 16 residues. Trimming took 1 base from V and 1 from J; bases not matched to a gene: 4. CDR3 nucleotides: TGTGCCAGCAGCCAAGGAGGGACAGTAAGCAATCAGCCCCAGCATTTT. It codes for CASSQGGTVSNQPQHF.

The V and J genes are TRBV5-4 and TRBJ2-5; D is ambiguous. Germline CDR1 SGHNT, CDR2 YYREEE (reference sequence). The length of the CDR3 is 13 residues. The ends were cut back, 4 bases at V and 1 base at J, with 8 bases in the middle. CDR3 sequence: CASSGRLQETQYF. The CDR3 nucleotides are TGTGCCAGCAGCGGACGCCTCCAAGAGACCCAGTACTTC.

As regards this clonotype: Just one base apart from a much larger clone, this may be a read error. This chain connects TRBV29-1 to TRBJ2-1, with D possibly matching TRBD1 (6 bases). The CDR3 is made up of 17 amino acids. V gave up 3 bases and J gave up 10 bases, with 28 bases separating them. Germline assignment: CDR1 SQVTM and CDR2 ANQGSEA. CDR3 in DNA: TGCAGCGTTGAGGGGGTTGCCGGGACACAAGGCTCCTACGAGCAGTTCTTC. It is translated as CSVEGVAGTQGSYEQFF.

V gene TRBV20-1 combines with J gene TRBJ2-7, with unresolved D. Germline loops: CDR1 DFQATT, CDR2 SNEGSKA (reference sequence). The CDR3 sequence is 13 residues long. V lost 1 base to trimming and J lost 0 bases, with 7 bases between them. CDR3 nucleotides: TGCAGTGCTAGAGTCAGGAACTCCTACGAGCAGTACTTC. This sequence encodes CSARVRNSYEQYF.

This clonotype was seen a few times. J is TRBJ2-1 and V is TRBV6-1, with 11 positions matching TRBD2. The germline V gene has CDR1 MNHNS and CDR2 SASEGT. V dropped 6 bases and J dropped 8; count of bases not matched to a gene: 9. This CDR3 is built from 15 residues. The CDR3 here is CASRMVSGGAYEQFF. DNA for the CDR3: TGTGCCAGCAGGATGGTTAGCGGGGGGGCTTATGAGCAGTTCTTC.

The chain uses TRBV10-3 and TRBJ2-1; 8 bases match TRBD2. The CDR3 has 15 residues. J was trimmed by 5 bases and V by 5 bases; bases with no gene match: 8. CDR1 and CDR2 from the germline V gene are ENHRY and SYGVKD. CDR3 region: CAISFIGGADNEQFF. CDR3 sequence (DNA): TGTGCCATCAGTTTTATCGGGGGGGCCGACAATGAGCAGTTCTTC.

This clonotype was detected a few times. The rearrangement uses TRBV6-1 and TRBJ2-7, with 8 bases that match TRBD1. Germline assignment: CDR1 MNHNS and CDR2 SASEGT. The CDR3 has 13 residues. The junction had 3 bases not matched to a gene; V was cut back by 4 bases and J by 4 bases. The CDR3 bases are TGTGCCAGCAGTGTACAGGGGGAGTACGAGCAGTACTTC. Translation gives CASSVQGEYEQYF.

In its sample, this clonotype was seen a few times. This chain's CDR3 is CASRSGRGYTF. CDR3 sequence (DNA): TGTGCCAGCAGGTCAGGGCGAGGCTACACCTTC. This chain uses TRBV6-2 or TRBV6-3 with TRBJ1-2; possibly TRBD1 for D (5 bases). V lost 6 bases, J lost 8 bases, and 10 bases lay in between. This CDR3 spans 11 amino acids. The germline gives CDR1 MNHEY, CDR2 SVGEGT.

This clonotype turned up a few times. CDR3 residues: CASSPRTTTRTDTQYF. In DNA form, the CDR3 reads TGTGCCAGCAGCCCTAGGACTACTACGAGGACAGATACGCAGTATTTT. The chain is built from TRBV11-2 and TRBJ2-3, with D tentatively TRBD2 (6 bases). V was clipped by 5 bases and J by 3 bases, with 18 bases between them. Germline V CDR1 and CDR2: SGHAT, FQNNGV. The CDR3 has 16 residues. The full variable domain, with the rest looked up from reference TRBV11-2 and TRBJ2-3, is EAGVAQSPRYKIIEKRQSVAFWCNPISGHATLYWYQQILGQGPKLLIQFQNNGVVDDSQLPKDRFSAERLKGVDSTLKIQPAKLEDSAVYLCASSPRTTTRTDTQYFGPGTRLTVL.

In its sample, this clonotype was seen many times. This sequence joins TRBV4-1 and TRBJ1-2; D is unresolved. Germline values: CDR1 MGHRA, CDR2 YSYEKL. The CDR3 is made up of 14 amino acids. V was pared by 2 bases and J by 4 bases, with 11 bases between. The chain's CDR3 is CASSQFRLGYGYTF. The DNA of the CDR3 is TGCGCCAGCAGCCAATTTCGTCTGGGCTATGGCTACACCTTC.

This clonotype was seen many times. The chain couples TRBV4-1 to TRBJ2-7; TRBD1 matches at 10 bases. Losses at the gene ends were 4 bases for V and 3 bases for J; bases not matched to a gene: 6. The CDR3 has 15 residues. Germline CDR1 MGHRA, CDR2 YSYEKL. CDR3 amino acids: CASSLWTGGFYEQYF. As DNA, the CDR3 is TGCGCCAGCAGCCTTTGGACAGGGGGTTTCTACGAGCAGTACTTC.

The chain carries TRBV20-1 and TRBJ2-3; D is perhaps TRBD1 (6 bases). The CDR3 has 14 amino acids. Deletions cut 4 bases from V and 0 bases from J, with 11 bases between. Germline loops: CDR1 DFQATT, CDR2 SNEGSKA (reference sequence). The CDR3 DNA is TGCAGTGCTAAAGGGGACACTAGCACAGATACGCAGTATTTT. Translated, it gives CSAKGDTSTDTQYF.

This clonotype was detected only a few times. The rearrangement links TRBV4-2 to TRBJ2-7; 12 bases are shared with TRBD1. Germline trimming cut 3 bases from V and 5 bases from J; bases unmatched to any gene: 11. The V gene's germline CDR1 is LGHNA and CDR2 YNFKEQ. The CDR3 covers 17 residues. CDR3 coding DNA: TGTGCCAGCAGCCATCCAGGTCGGGGGACAGGGGGCCACGAGCAGTACTTC. Amino acids: CASSHPGRGTGGHEQYF.

The rearrangement joins TRBV10-3 to TRBJ2-7; the D is unclear. This CDR3 has 11 residues. The germline V gene has CDR1 ENHRY and CDR2 SYGVKD. V was shortened by 4 bases and J by 7 bases, with 8 bases between the two germline ends. Written as DNA, the CDR3 is TGTGCCATCAGTGGTACGTCGGAGCAGTACTTC. Translating gives CAISGTSEQYF.

This clonotype was counted at least ten times. CDR3 region: CASSLSRETQYF. Written as DNA, the CDR3 is TGTGCCAGCAGCTTAAGTAGAGAGACCCAGTACTTC. This chain uses TRBV7-8 with TRBJ2-5; no clear D gene. This CDR3 has 12 amino acids. Germline V gives CDR1 SGHVS, CDR2 FQNEAQ. The germline V and J ends were trimmed by 2 bases and 4 bases, with 5 bases remaining between them.

The rearrangement uses TRBV24-1 and TRBJ2-3; maybe TRBD1 (5 bases). Germline CDR1 KGHDR, CDR2 SFDVKD. V lost 9 bases and J lost 0, with 24 bases in between. The CDR3 runs 18 residues. The CDR3 DNA follows: TGTGCCACCCCAAACGAAGGGGCGTTACGACATAGCACAGATACGCAGTATTTT. This codes for CATPNEGALRHSTDTQYF.

This clonotype was counted between two and nine times. This chain joins TRBV27 and TRBJ2-7, with TRBD1 as a possible D gene (6 bases). The CDR3 has 14 amino acids. The germline gives CDR1 MNHEY, CDR2 SMNVEV (reference sequence). Trimming shortened V by 7 bases and J by 7 bases, and 20 bases separated the two germline ends. The CDR3 bases are TGTGCCAGCAACGTCGGGACACCGAGTGGGGAGCAGTACTTC. It yields the protein CASNVGTPSGEQYF.

This clonotype was recorded a few times. V is TRBV10-3 and J is TRBJ2-7, with TRBD2 matching over 7 bases. The germline CDR1 and CDR2 sequences are ENHRY and SYGVKD. The J segment lost 6 bases and the V segment lost 7 bases, leaving 9 bases of the junction unmatched. This CDR3 is 13 amino acids long. Here the CDR3 reads CAITQGGLGEQYF. CDR3 bases: TGTGCCATCACCCAGGGAGGGCTAGGCGAGCAGTACTTC.

The rearrangement uses TRBV7-2 and TRBJ2-1; TRBD2 might be the D (5 bases). V was pared by 1 base and J by 2 bases, with 12 bases between. This CDR3 has 16 amino acids. Germline V gene sequence: CDR1 SGHTA, CDR2 FQGNSA. The CDR3 loop is CASSLGGIFTYNEQFF. In DNA form, the CDR3 reads TGTGCCAGCAGCTTAGGAGGGATATTTACCTACAATGAGCAGTTCTTC.

The chain recombines TRBV28 with TRBJ2-4, with 11 nucleotides matching TRBD2. The V gene's germline CDR1 is MDHEN and CDR2 SYDVKM. The length of the CDR3 is 17 residues. J lost 2 bases, V lost 5 bases, and 8 bases had no gene match. In DNA form, the CDR3 reads TGTGCCAGCAGTATGGCACTAGCGGGAGATACCAAAAACATTCAGTACTTC. Protein product: CASSMALAGDTKNIQYF.

A word on this clonotype: A much larger clone is a single base away; this may be a read error. The chain links TRBV12-3 or TRBV12-4 to TRBJ2-1, with D perhaps given as TRBD1 or TRBD2 (6 bases each). The CDR3 contains 14 residues. V lost 5 bases and J lost 8, with 16 bases in between. Here the CDR3 DNA reads TGTGCCAGCAGTCGCAGGGGAGGTGGAGATGAGCAGTTCTTC. This gives the protein CASSRRGGGDEQFF.

This clonotype was detected only a few times. One base away lies a much larger clone, so this may be a sequencing read error. This chain links TRBV7-2 with TRBJ2-7; TRBD2 aligns across 7 bases. Germline V gene data show CDR1 as SGHTA and CDR2 as FQGNSA. V trimming: 5 bases; J trimming: 4 bases; junction bases outside the gene matches: 14. CDR3 length: 16 amino acids. CDR3 coding DNA: TGTGCCAGCAGCCCATCAAGGCGCGGGAGTACGTACGAGCAGTACTTC. It codes for CASSPSRRGSTYEQYF.

The genes are TRBV13 and TRBJ2-7; a weak D match, TRBD1 (5 bases). The CDR3 loop spans 14 amino acids. Germline CDR1 PRHDT, CDR2 FYEKMQ (reference sequence). The V end lost 5 bases, the J end lost 6 bases, and 17 bases lay between the germline ends. CDR3 DNA sequence: TGTGCCAGCAGCGTCAGGGTGCTTCTCGGCGAGCAGTACTTC. Its translation: CASSVRVLLGEQYF.

As regards this clonotype: Given a much more abundant clone one base away, this may be a read error. J is TRBJ2-5 and V is TRBV29-1, with D possibly matching TRBD2 (6 bases). The J call may be mistaken, given a closer DNA end match to TRBJ2-1. The CDR3 spans 14 residues. CDR1 is SQVTM, CDR2 ANQGSEA, per germline. In DNA form, the CDR3 reads TGCAGCGTCGGAGGGGAAAGGGGCCAAGAGACCCAGTTCTTC. Translated, it gives CSVGGERGQETQFF.